This T cell receptor beta chain was observed in a study of T cell clones after liver transplantation. Overall study findings and caveats: These preliminary findings come from unstandardized post-transplant sampling times. Rather than being deleted, graft donor-reactive T cells may have moved into the graft.

Profiled with immunoSEQ multiplex PCR; TCRdb holds only in-frame clones, not every one. The sample holds tens of thousands of clones; about 82% are singletons and the top ten take 0.47%. CD3+CD4+ and CD3+CD8+ cells were FACS-sorted from thawed unstimulated PBMCs. This clone has a single count. Antigen specificity is unknown. Germline loops: CDR1 SGHTA, CDR2 FQGNSA. This CDR3 region has 12 residues. The ends were cut back, 4 bases at V and 8 bases at J, with 11 bases in the middle. The J gene is TRBJ1-2, the V gene TRBV7-2; D is possibly TRBD1 (5 bases). The TCR originated in a human patient who received a liver transplant. Some T cells may trace back to the graft donor. Source: CD4+ T cells from blood, taken roughly 3.5 years after liver transplant. CDR3 sequence reads: CASSSTVEGYTF. CDR3 bases: TGTGCCAGCAGCTCGACAGTTGAGGGCTACACCTTC.